This TCR beta chain stems from a study of T-cell reconstitution after alpha-beta-depleted transplantation in children. This clonotype was observed a few times. Its antigen is still unknown. Study findings and constraints: One year after transplant, T-cell counts and diversity came mostly from newly produced T cells. Reportedly, alpha-beta T cells present about two months post-transplant originated from several hundred expanded clones of graft origin.

The CDR3 sequence is 14 residues long. Trimming removed 3 bases at V and 6 bases at J, with 15 bases between. Per germline, CDR1 SQVTM and CDR2 ANQGSEA. Library preparation (for TCRbeta) was performed with unique molecular identifiers. TCRdb fed the PCR reads into MiXCR, producing one record per CDR3 protein. The table shows 500,000 to 650,000 distinct CDR3 sequences, with roughly an eighth occurring only once. The TCR comes from a female patient aged 2 to 10 who had a stem cell transplant for aplastic anemia, so the T cells may come from the graft donor. Sequencing was performed on PBMCs, mostly from graft donor cells, taken 180 days after TCRalphabeta/CD19-depleted stem cell transplant. The V call is TRBV29-1, the J call TRBJ1-5, with TRBD1 as a possible D gene (5 bases). This chain's CDR3 is CSVDEGRGGQPQHF. The CDR3 DNA is TGCAGCGTTGATGAGGGGAGGGGTGGTCAGCCCCAGCATTTT.